The 5 T cell receptor beta chains below were found in one sample sequenced in a study of cytomegalovirus exposure and HLA in healthy donors. This table comes from immunoSEQ multiplex PCR, and its TCRdb copy is limited to in-frame clones, with some not included. The sample lists approximately 130,000 clones; approximately 87% were seen once. The source material was PBMCs. The origin of the receptors is a woman aged 25 to 45 in good health and CMV-seronegative.

The CDR3, as DNA: TGCGCCAGCAGTGACCAACAGGGGGGCTCCTACGAGCAGTACTTC. This gives the protein CASSDQQGGSYEQYF. The chain recombines TRBV10-1 with TRBJ2-7; 8 bases agree with TRBD1. J was trimmed by 0 bases and V by 3 bases; bases with no gene match: 4. Germline V gene sequence: CDR1 WNHNN, CDR2 SYGVQD (reference sequence). The CDR3 runs 15 residues.

This clone was observed a single time. The chain carries TRBV19 and TRBJ1-5, with TRBD1 as a possible D gene (5 bases). Germline-derived CDR1 and CDR2 are LNHDA and SQIVND (reference sequence). Deletions cut 6 bases from V and 4 bases from J, with 10 bases between. The CDR3 consists of 13 residues. The CDR3 region is CASRSTGNQPQHF. The CDR3 nucleotides read TGTGCCAGTAGGTCTACAGGAAATCAGCCCCAGCATTTT.

V gene TRBV11-2 combines with J gene TRBJ2-1, with TRBD2 identical over 8 bases. CDR3 length: 16 amino acids. Per the germline V gene, CDR1 is SGHAT and CDR2 is FQNNGV. J gave up 0 bases and V 1 base, and 2 bases lay outside the gene matches. CDR3 coding DNA: TGTGCCAGCAGCTTAGTCGGGGGGGGCTCCTACAATGAGCAGTTCTTC. This gives the protein CASSLVGGGSYNEQFF.

The genes are TRBV28 and TRBJ2-5; no clear D gene. Germline V gene sequence: CDR1 MDHEN, CDR2 SYDVKM. The CDR3 length is 15 residues. V lost 6 bases and J lost 1, with 15 bases in between. The CDR3 loop reads CASSPMRLIQETQYF. The CDR3 DNA follows: TGTGCCAGCAGCCCGATGAGGCTAATCCAAGAGACCCAGTACTTC.

The V gene is TRBV30, the J gene TRBJ1-1; 7 bases match TRBD1. Unmatched junction bases numbered 3, after V lost 4 bases and J lost 1 base. The germline gives CDR1 GTSNPN, CDR2 SVGIG (reference sequence). The CDR3 is 13 residues long. CDR3 DNA: TGTGCCTGGATCCACAGGGGGAACACTGAAGCTTTCTTT. Protein sequence: CAWIHRGNTEAFF.